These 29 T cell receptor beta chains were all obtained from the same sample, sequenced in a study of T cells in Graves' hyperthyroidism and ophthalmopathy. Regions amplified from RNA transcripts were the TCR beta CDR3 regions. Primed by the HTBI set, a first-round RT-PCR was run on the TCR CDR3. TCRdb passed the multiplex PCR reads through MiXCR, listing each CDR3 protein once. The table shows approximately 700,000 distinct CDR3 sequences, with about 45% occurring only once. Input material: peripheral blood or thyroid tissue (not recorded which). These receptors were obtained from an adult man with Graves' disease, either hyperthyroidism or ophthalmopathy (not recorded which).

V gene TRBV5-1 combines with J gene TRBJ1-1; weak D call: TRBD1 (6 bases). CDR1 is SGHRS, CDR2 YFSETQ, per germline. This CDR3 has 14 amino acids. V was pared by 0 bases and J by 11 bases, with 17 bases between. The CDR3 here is CASSLDGGGRWAFF. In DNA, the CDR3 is TGCGCCAGCAGCTTGGATGGAGGGGGGAGATGGGCTTTCTTT.

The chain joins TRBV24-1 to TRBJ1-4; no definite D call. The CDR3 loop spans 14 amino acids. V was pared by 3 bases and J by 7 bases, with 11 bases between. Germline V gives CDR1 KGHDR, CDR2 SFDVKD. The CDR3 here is CATSDNAGSEKLFF. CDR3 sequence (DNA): TGTGCCACCAGTGATAACGCCGGGAGTGAAAAACTGTTTTTT.

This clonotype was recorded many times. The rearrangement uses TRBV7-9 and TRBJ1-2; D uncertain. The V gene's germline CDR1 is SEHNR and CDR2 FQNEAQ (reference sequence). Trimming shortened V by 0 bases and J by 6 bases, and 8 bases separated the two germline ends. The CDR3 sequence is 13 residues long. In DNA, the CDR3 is TGTGCCAGCAGCTTAGCTCGGTTAGATGGCTACACCTTC. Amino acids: CASSLARLDGYTF.

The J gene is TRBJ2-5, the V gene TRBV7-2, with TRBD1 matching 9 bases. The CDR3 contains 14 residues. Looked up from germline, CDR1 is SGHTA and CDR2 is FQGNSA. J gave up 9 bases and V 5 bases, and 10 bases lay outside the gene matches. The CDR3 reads CASSPGQGWQPQYF. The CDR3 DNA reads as TGTGCCAGCAGCCCGGGACAGGGTTGGCAGCCCCAGTACTTC.

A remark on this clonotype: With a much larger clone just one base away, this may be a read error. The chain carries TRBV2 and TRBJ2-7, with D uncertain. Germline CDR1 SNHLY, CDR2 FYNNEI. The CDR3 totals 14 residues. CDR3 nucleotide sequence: TGTGCCAGCACCGGGCAGCTAAGCCACTACGAGCAGCACTTC. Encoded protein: CASTGQLSHYEQHF.

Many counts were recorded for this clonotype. CDR3 nucleotide sequence: TGCAGCGTACGGACAGGGGTTAAGGGCACTGAAGCTTTCTTT. This encodes CSVRTGVKGTEAFF. The chain is built from TRBV29-1 and TRBJ1-1, with 9 bases aligning to TRBD1. J lost 4 bases, V lost 6 bases, and 9 bases had no gene match. CDR1 is SQVTM, CDR2 ANQGSEA, per germline. This CDR3 is 14 amino acids long.

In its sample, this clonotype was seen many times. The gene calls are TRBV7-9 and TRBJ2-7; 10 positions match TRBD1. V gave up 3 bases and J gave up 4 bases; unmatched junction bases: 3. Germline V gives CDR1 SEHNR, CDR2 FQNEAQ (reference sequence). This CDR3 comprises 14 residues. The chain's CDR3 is CASSFDRGRYEQYF. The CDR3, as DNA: TGTGCCAGCAGCTTCGACAGGGGGCGGTACGAGCAGTACTTC.

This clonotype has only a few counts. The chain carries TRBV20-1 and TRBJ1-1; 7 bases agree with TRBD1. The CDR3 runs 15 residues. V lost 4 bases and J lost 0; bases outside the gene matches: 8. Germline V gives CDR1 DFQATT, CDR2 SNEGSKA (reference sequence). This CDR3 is CSAIGTDNMNTEAFF. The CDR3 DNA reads TGCAGTGCTATCGGGACAGACAACATGAACACTGAAGCTTTCTTT.

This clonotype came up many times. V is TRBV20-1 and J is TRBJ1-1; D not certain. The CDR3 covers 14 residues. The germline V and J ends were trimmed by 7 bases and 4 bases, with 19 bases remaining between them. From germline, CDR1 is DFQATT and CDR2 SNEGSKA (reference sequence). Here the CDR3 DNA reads TGCAGTGTCCCGGCCGGGTCATGGGGCACTGAAGCTTTCTTT. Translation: CSVPAGSWGTEAFF.

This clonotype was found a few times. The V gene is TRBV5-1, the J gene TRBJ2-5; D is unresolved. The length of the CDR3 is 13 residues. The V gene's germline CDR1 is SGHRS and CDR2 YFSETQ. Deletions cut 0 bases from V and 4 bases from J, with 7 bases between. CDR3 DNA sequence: TGCGCCAGCAGCTTGGCAGACGGAGAGACCCAGTACTTC. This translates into CASSLADGETQYF.

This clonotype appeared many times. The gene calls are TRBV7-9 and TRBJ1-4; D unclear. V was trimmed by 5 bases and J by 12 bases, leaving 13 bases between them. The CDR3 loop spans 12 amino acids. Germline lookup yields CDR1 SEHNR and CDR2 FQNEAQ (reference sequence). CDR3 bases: TGTGCCAGCAGCCCGGACCATGGGGAACTGTTTTTT. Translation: CASSPDHGELFF.

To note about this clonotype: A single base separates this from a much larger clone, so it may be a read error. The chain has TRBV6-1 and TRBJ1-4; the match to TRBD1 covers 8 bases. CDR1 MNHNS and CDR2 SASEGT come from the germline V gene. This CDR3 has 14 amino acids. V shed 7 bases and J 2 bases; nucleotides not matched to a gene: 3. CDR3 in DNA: TGTGCCAGCAAGGGACAGGCTACTAATGAAAAACTGTTTTTT. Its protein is CASKGQATNEKLFF.

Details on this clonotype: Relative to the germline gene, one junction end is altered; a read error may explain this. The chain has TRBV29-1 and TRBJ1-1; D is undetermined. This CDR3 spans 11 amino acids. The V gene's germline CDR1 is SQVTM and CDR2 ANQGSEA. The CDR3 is CSVGGITEASF. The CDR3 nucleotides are TGCAGCGTTGGGGGTATCACTGAAGCTTCCTTT.

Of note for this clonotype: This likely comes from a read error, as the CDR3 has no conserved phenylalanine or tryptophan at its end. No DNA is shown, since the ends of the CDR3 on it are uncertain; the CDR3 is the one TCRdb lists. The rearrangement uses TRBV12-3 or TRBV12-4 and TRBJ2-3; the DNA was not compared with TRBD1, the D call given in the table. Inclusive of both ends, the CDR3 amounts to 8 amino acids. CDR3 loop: CASSSGQS.

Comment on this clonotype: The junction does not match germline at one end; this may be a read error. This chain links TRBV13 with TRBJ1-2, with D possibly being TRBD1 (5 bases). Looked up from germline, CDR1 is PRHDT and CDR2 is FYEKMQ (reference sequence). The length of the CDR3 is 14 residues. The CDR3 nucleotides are TGTGCCAGCAGCCTTAGGGACCGCAGCTATGGCCACACCTTC. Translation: CASSLRDRSYGHTF.

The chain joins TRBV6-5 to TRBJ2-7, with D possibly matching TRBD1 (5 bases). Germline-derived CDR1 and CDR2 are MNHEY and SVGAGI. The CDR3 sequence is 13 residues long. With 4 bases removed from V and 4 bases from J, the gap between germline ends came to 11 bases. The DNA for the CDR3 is TGTGCCAGCAGTTTCCTTCCAGGGTACGAGCAGTACTTC. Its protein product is CASSFLPGYEQYF.

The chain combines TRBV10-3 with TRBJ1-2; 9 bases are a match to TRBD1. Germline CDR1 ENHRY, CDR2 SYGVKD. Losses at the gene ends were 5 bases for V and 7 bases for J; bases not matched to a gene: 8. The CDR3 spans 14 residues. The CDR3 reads CAISKDRGRTGYTF. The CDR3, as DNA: TGTGCCATCAGTAAGGACAGGGGTAGGACTGGCTACACCTTC.

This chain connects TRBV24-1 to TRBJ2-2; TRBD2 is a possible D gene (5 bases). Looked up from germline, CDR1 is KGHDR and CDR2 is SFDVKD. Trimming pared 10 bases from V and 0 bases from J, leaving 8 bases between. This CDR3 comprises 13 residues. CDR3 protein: CATSVANTGELFF. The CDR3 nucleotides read TGTGCCACTAGCGTTGCGAACACCGGGGAGCTGTTTTTT.

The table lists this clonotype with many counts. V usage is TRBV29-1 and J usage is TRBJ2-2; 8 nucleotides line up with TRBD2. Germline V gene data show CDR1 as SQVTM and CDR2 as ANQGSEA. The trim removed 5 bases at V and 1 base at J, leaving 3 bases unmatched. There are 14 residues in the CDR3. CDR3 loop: CSVSGSRNTGELFF. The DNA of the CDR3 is TGCAGCGTTAGCGGGAGTAGGAACACCGGGGAGCTGTTTTTT.

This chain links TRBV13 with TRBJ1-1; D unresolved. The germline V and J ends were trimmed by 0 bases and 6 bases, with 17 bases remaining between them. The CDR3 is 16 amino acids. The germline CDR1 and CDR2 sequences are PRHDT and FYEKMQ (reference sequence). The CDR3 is CASSLGSLGTLSEAFF. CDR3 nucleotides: TGTGCCAGCAGCTTAGGTTCGTTGGGTACACTTTCTGAAGCTTTCTTT.

The CDR3 nucleotides read TGTGCCAGCAGCTTAACAGGGGAGGGAGAGACCCAGTACTTC. Encoded protein: CASSLTGEGETQYF. The gene calls are TRBV7-8 and TRBJ2-5, with D possibly being TRBD1 or TRBD2 (7 bases each). The CDR3 covers 14 residues. Trimming took 2 bases from V and 4 from J, leaving 11 bases between them. Per germline, CDR1 SGHVS and CDR2 FQNEAQ. The entire variable domain, with the rest obtained from reference TRBV7-8 and TRBJ2-5, is as follows: GAGVSQSPRYKVAKRGQDVALRCDPISGHVSLFWYQQALGQGPEFLTYFQNEAQLDKSGLPSDRFFAERPEGSVSTLKIQRTQQEDSAVYLCASSLTGEGETQYFGPGTRLLVL.

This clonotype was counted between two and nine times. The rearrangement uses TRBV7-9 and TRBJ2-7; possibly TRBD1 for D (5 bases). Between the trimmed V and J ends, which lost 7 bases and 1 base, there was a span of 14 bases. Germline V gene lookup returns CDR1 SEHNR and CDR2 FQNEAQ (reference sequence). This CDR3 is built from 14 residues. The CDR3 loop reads CASTHSDTSYEQYF. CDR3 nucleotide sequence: TGTGCCAGCACCCACTCGGACACTTCCTACGAGCAGTACTTC.

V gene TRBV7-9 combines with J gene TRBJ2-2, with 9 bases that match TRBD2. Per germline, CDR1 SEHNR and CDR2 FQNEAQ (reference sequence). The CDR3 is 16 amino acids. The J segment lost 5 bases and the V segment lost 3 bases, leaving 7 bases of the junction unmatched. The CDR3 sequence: CASSLDSGGRTGELFF. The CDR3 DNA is TGTGCCAGCAGCTTGGACAGCGGGGGGCGGACCGGGGAGCTGTTTTTT.

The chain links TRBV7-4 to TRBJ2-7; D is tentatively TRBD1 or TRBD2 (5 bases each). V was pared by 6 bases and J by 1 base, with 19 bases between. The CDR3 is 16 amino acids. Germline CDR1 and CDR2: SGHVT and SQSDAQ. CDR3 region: CASSDGARGASYEQYF. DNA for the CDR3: TGTGCCAGCAGTGACGGGGCCAGAGGGGCATCCTACGAGCAGTACTTC.

The CDR3, as DNA: TGCGCCAGCAGCAGTCGTCCCGGACAGGCCTACCAAGAGACCCAGTACTTC. Translating gives CASSSRPGQAYQETQYF. The chain couples TRBV5-1 to TRBJ2-5; 7 nucleotides align to TRBD1. CDR3 length equals 17 residues. Germline CDR1 and CDR2: SGHRS and YFSETQ. V lost 4 bases and J lost 0; bases outside the gene matches: 12.

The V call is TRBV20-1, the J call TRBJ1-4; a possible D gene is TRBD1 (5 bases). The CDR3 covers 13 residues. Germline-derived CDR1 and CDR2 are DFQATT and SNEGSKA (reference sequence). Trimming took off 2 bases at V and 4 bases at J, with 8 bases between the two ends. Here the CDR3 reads CSARSGGNEKLFF. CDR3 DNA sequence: TGCAGTGCTAGATCTGGGGGTAATGAAAAACTGTTTTTT.

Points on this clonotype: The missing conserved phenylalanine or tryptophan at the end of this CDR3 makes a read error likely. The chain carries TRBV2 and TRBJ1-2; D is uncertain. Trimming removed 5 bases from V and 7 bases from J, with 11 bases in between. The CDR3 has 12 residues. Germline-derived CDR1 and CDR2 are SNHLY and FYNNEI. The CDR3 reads CASSTRIGGYTL. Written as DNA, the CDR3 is TGTGCCAGCAGTACCCGAATCGGTGGCTACACCCTC.

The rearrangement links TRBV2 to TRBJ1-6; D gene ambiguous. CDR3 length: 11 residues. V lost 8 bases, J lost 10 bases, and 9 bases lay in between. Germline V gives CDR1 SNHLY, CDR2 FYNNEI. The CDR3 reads CASPDQSPLHF. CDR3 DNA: TGTGCCAGCCCGGACCAGTCACCCCTCCACTTT. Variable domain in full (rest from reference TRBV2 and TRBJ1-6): EPEVTQTPSHQVTQMGQEVILRCVPISNHLYFYWYRQILGQKVEFLVSFYNNEISEKSEIFDDQFSVERPDGSNFTLKIRSTKLEDSAMYFCASPDQSPLHFGNGTRLTVT.

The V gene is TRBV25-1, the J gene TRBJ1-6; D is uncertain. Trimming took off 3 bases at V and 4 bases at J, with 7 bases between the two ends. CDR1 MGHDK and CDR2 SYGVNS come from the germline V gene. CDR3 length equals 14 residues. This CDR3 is CASSDDTYNSPLHF. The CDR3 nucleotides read TGTGCCAGCAGTGACGATACATATAATTCACCCCTCCACTTT.